The 15 T cell receptor beta chains listed next were all sequenced from one sample in a study of PD-1 blockade in classical Hodgkin lymphoma (dated by TCRdb to the early 2020s). The time point tag for this specimen amounts to: cycle 2 day 1 (C2D1) of nivolumab. Every trial patient had relapsed after autologous stem cell transplantation, and cohorts A, B and C differed in prior brentuximab vedotin exposure. Receptor amplification or capture employed the immunoSEQ multiplex PCR assay. Sourced from immuneACCESS, this table was stored by TCRdb with only in-frame sequences that have V and J called. A share of the clones is absent; for the studies checked, an unresolved V gene accounts for under half, and the remainder has no known explanation. The sample records roughly 90,000 clones, about four fifths of which are singletons. The ten largest clones take up roughly 15% of the sample. Sequencing was performed on peripheral blood mononuclear cells (PBMCs), taken before the second cycle of nivolumab. The origin of the receptors is a human donor with classical Hodgkin lymphoma.

J is TRBJ2-1 and V is TRBV19; TRBD1 aligns across 7 bases. Germline V gene lookup returns CDR1 LNHDA and CDR2 SQIVND (reference sequence). The J segment lost 0 bases and the V segment lost 4 bases, leaving 3 bases of the junction unmatched. The length of the CDR3 is 15 residues. This CDR3 is CASSRGTVSYNEQFF. DNA of the CDR3: TGTGCCAGTAGTAGAGGGACAGTCTCCTACAATGAGCAGTTCTTC.

V is TRBV19 and J is TRBJ2-2; TRBD1 matches at 7 bases. The CDR3 loop spans 15 amino acids. CDR1 and CDR2 from the germline V gene are LNHDA and SQIVND (reference sequence). V was pared by 4 bases and J by 3 bases, with 5 bases of the junction left unmatched. CDR3 protein: CASSKQGTYTGELFF. The CDR3 bases are TGTGCCAGTAGTAAACAGGGGACGTACACCGGGGAGCTGTTTTTT.

This chain links TRBV5-4 with TRBJ2-7, with 10 bases matching TRBD1. Unmatched junction bases numbered 6, after V lost 4 bases and J lost 2 bases. This CDR3 has 15 residues. The germline V gene has CDR1 SGHNT and CDR2 YYREEE (reference sequence). CDR3 bases: TGTGCCAGCAGCGTCCCCGGGACAGGGGCCTACGAGCAGTACTTC. As protein: CASSVPGTGAYEQYF. Combining the CDR3 with reference TRBV5-4 and TRBJ2-7 gives the whole variable domain ETGVTQSPTHLIKTRGQQVTLRCSSQSGHNTVSWYQQALGQGPQFIFQYYREEENGRGNFPPRFSGLQFPNYSSELNVNALELDDSALYLCASSVPGTGAYEQYFGPGTRLTVT.

This clone has only one observation. The chain has TRBV7-6 and TRBJ2-1, with 9 bases lining up with TRBD1. Looked up from germline, CDR1 is SGHVS and CDR2 is FNYEAQ. The trim removed 7 bases at V and 1 base at J, leaving 8 bases unmatched. This CDR3 has 16 amino acids. The chain's CDR3 is CASTEMTGGSYNEQFF. The CDR3 DNA sequence: TGTGCCAGCACCGAGATGACAGGGGGGTCCTACAATGAGCAGTTCTTC.

This clone was seen a single time. V gene TRBV9 combines with J gene TRBJ2-1, with 13 bases that match TRBD2. Germline lookup yields CDR1 SGDLS and CDR2 YYNGEE. The CDR3 is 17 residues long. V shed 0 bases and J 2 bases; nucleotides not matched to a gene: 2. The CDR3 region has the DNA TGTGCCAGCAGCGTAGGACTAGCGGGAGGCACCTACAATGAGCAGTTCTTC. This gives the protein CASSVGLAGGTYNEQFF.

The chain carries TRBV6-1 and TRBJ1-1, with 8 bases fitting TRBD1. The V segment lost 4 bases and the J segment 10 bases; nucleotides outside the gene matches: 20. The germline V gene has CDR1 MNHNS and CDR2 SASEGT. The CDR3 extends over 17 amino acids. The CDR3 sequence is CASSGQLGTGIGVIAFF. For the CDR3, the DNA is TGTGCCAGCAGTGGCCAACTGGGGACAGGTATTGGGGTGATAGCTTTCTTT.

This clone was seen a few times. The rearrangement links TRBV2 to TRBJ1-4; D is ambiguous. The CDR3 is 15 amino acids. Looked up from germline, CDR1 is SNHLY and CDR2 is FYNNEI. V shed 7 bases and J shed 4 bases, with 16 bases lying between them. CDR3 sequence (DNA): TGTGCCAGCAAGAGCAGTCAAACATATAATGAAAAACTGTTTTTT. This gives the protein CASKSSQTYNEKLFF.

The V call is TRBV10-3, the J call TRBJ2-7, with D possibly matching TRBD1 (7 bases). The V gene lost 6 bases and the J gene lost 3 bases, with 15 bases spanning the gap. The CDR3 totals 14 residues. Germline CDR1 and CDR2: ENHRY and SYGVKD. CDR3 sequence: CAIRGGTGDYEQYF. The CDR3 DNA reads TGTGCCATCAGGGGGGGAACAGGGGACTACGAGCAGTACTTC.

The rearrangement joins TRBV2 to TRBJ1-2, with TRBD1 identical over 8 bases. The V gene end was trimmed by 7 bases and the J gene end by 2 bases; junction bases not matched to a gene: 3. Germline CDR1 and CDR2: SNHLY and FYNNEI. The CDR3 extends over 13 amino acids. The CDR3 coding sequence is TGTGCCAGCACTCGGGACAGGAACTATGGCTACACCTTC. Residues: CASTRDRNYGYTF. Together with reference TRBV2 and TRBJ1-2, the CDR3 gives the full variable domain: EPEVTQTPSHQVTQMGQEVILRCVPISNHLYFYWYRQILGQKVEFLVSFYNNEISEKSEIFDDQFSVERPDGSNFTLKIRSTKLEDSAMYFCASTRDRNYGYTFGSGTRLTVV.

The V gene is TRBV28, the J gene TRBJ2-7, with 7 bases matching TRBD2. The CDR3 sequence is 14 residues long. With 3 bases clipped from V and 5 bases from J, the junction kept 7 bases outside the gene matches. Germline assignment: CDR1 MDHEN and CDR2 SYDVKM. The CDR3 region has the DNA TGTGCCAGCAGTTTCGCGGGGGAGAGGAACGAGCAGTACTTC. Amino acid sequence: CASSFAGERNEQYF.

The chain employs TRBV5-1 and TRBJ2-2; 10 positions match TRBD2. The germline CDR1 and CDR2 sequences are SGHRS and YFSETQ. V dropped 6 bases and J dropped 3; count of bases not matched to a gene: 5. The CDR3 sequence is 15 residues long. The CDR3 sequence is CASTGLAVYTGELFF. The CDR3 DNA is TGCGCCAGCACCGGACTAGCGGTATACACCGGGGAGCTGTTTTTT.

This chain links TRBV6-5 with TRBJ2-2; D is tentatively TRBD1 or TRBD2 (5 bases each). The CDR3 extends over 14 amino acids. V shed 6 bases and J shed 4 bases, with 12 bases lying between them. Looked up from germline, CDR1 is MNHEY and CDR2 is SVGAGI. CDR3 sequence reads: CASRTTRGTGELFF. In DNA form, the CDR3 reads TGTGCCAGCAGGACAACTAGGGGCACCGGGGAGCTGTTTTTT.

The chain joins TRBV27 to TRBJ2-1; maybe TRBD1 (6 bases). The CDR3 length is 15 residues. Trimming cost V 6 bases and J 2 bases, with 14 bases left between them. CDR1 and CDR2 from the germline V gene are MNHEY and SMNVEV (reference sequence). CDR3 bases: TGTGCCAGCAGCAGGCCGGGACAACCCTACAATGAGCAGTTCTTC. This translates into CASSRPGQPYNEQFF.

The chain is built from TRBV14 and TRBJ2-7, with 14 bases identical to TRBD2. The germline V gene has CDR1 SGHDN and CDR2 FVKESK. The CDR3 has 14 residues. J gave up 9 bases and V 4 bases, and 5 bases lay outside the gene matches. DNA for the CDR3: TGTGCCAGCAGCCCGACTAGCGGGAGGGCCGTGCAGTACTTC. Amino acid sequence: CASSPTSGRAVQYF.

V and J are TRBV19 and TRBJ2-1; a possible D gene is TRBD2 (5 bases). Looked up from germline, CDR1 is LNHDA and CDR2 is SQIVND (reference sequence). With 6 bases removed from V and 0 bases from J, the gap between germline ends came to 9 bases. The CDR3 is 14 amino acids. CDR3: CASSGLVSYNEQFF. The DNA for the CDR3 is TGTGCCAGTAGCGGACTGGTCTCCTACAATGAGCAGTTCTTC.